This TCR beta chain was captured in a study of blood T cell repertoires in COVID-19. Study context: The samples span acute and convalescent COVID-19 from the United States, Italy and Spain.

This clone was picked up one time. Methods used by the authors: Reference gene primers were amplified, and this amplification served to estimate nucleated cell counts. Profiling relied on immunoSEQ multiplex PCR, and the TCRdb table lists in-frame clones only, not all of them. V and J calls and clone size are as listed in that table; D and trimming were resolved from the DNA. This table has 200,000 or so clones, about 88% appearing once. This CDR3 region has 17 residues. Trimming cost V 0 bases and J 1 base, with 15 bases left between them. In germline, CDR1 is SGHRS, CDR2 YFSETQ. This clonotype was sampled from a middle-aged woman who had recovered from COVID-19. The rearrangement links TRBV5-1 to TRBJ2-3, with D unclear. Material: peripheral blood. DNA for the CDR3: TGCGCCAGCAGCTTGGTACCGCGCCGGGTCGGCACAGATACGCAGTATTTT. Protein sequence: CASSLVPRRVGTDTQYF.